This T cell receptor beta chain was identified during a study of T cells after yellow fever vaccination. Whole-study context: Low-cell-number fractions underwent preparation using SMART-Seq v4 Ultra Low Input.

UMIs were added to TCR cDNA along with a universal primer site when it was made by 5'RACE template switching. TCRdb processed the 5' RACE reads anew with MiXCR; each CDR3 protein has one entry. The table lists roughly 60,000 distinct CDR3 sequences, roughly 6.9% of them singletons. The CDR3 has 14 residues. V lost 1 base and J lost 7, with 10 bases in between. Germline V gives CDR1 SGHTA, CDR2 FQGNSA. The TCR sequence derives from a man between 18 and 35 years old who received the YFV17D yellow fever vaccine. This sequence joins TRBV7-2 and TRBJ2-2; no firm D call. Sequenced material: CD8+ T cells sorted from PBMCs, taken on the day of the first yellow fever vaccination. The CDR3: CASSLGPLLGELFF. In nucleotides, the CDR3 is TGTGCCAGCAGCTTAGGCCCCCTGCTCGGGGAGCTGTTTTTT.